A selection of T cell receptor beta chains follows, all from one sample in a study of shared clonotypes between healthy human individuals. TCRdb's copy holds only in-frame clones and misses some; the assay was immunoSEQ multiplex PCR. The table includes some 2,000,000 clones, roughly 94% detected once. The source material was naive CD4+ T cells sorted from blood. Receptor source: a man younger than 30 in good health. CDR3s include the opening cysteine and the closing phenylalanine or tryptophan. The D gene is left open where the match is weak. Clone size appears in some rows only: once, few, many, or a class for an expanded clone.

abundance: .
v_gene: TRBV7-2
d_gene: TRBD1
j_gene: TRBJ2-2
CDR3nt: TGTGCCAGCAGCTTACGAATGGGACAGGGGTACACCGGGGAGCTGTTTTTT
CDR3aa: CASSLRMGQGYTGELFF

abundance: .
v_gene: TRBV18
d_gene: .
j_gene: TRBJ2-3
CDR3nt: TGTGCCAGCTCACCGGGGGTGCTGGGGGCAGATACGCAGTATTTT
CDR3aa: CASSPGVLGADTQYF

abundance: .
v_gene: TRBV7-9
d_gene: TRBD1
j_gene: TRBJ2-7
CDR3nt: TGTGCCAGCAGCCCGGTGGGGACAGGGGATCGGGAGCAGTACTTC
CDR3aa: CASSPVGTGDREQYF

abundance: once
v_gene: TRBV2
d_gene: TRBD1
j_gene: TRBJ1-4
CDR3nt: TGTGCCAGCAGGAGAGACAGGGGGCTTAGCGAAAAACTGTTTTTT
CDR3aa: CASRRDRGLSEKLFF

abundance: .
v_gene: TRBV5-1
d_gene: TRBD1
j_gene: TRBJ1-1
CDR3nt: TGCGCCAGCAGCTCGGACAGGGTTGGCACTGAAGCTTTCTTT
CDR3aa: CASSSDRVGTEAFF

abundance: .
v_gene: TRBV18
d_gene: .
j_gene: TRBJ2-7
CDR3nt: TGTGCCAGCTCTCGCCTCTCCTCCCAGGGGGGTGAGCAGTACTTC
CDR3aa: CASSRLSSQGGEQYF

abundance: .
v_gene: TRBV7-2
d_gene: TRBD2
j_gene: TRBJ2-3
CDR3nt: TGTGCCAGCAGCTTACTAGCGGGTCCCAGGTGGACGCAGTATTTT
CDR3aa: CASSLLAGPRWTQYF

abundance: .
v_gene: TRBV19
d_gene: .
j_gene: TRBJ2-1
CDR3nt: TGTGCCAGTGAAGGGAAAGGCACAATTAATGAGCAGTTCTTC
CDR3aa: CASEGKGTINEQFF

abundance: .
v_gene: TRBV6-1
d_gene: TRBD2
j_gene: TRBJ2-7
CDR3nt: TGTGCCAGCAGGGGACTAGCGGGGATATCGTACGAGCAGTACTTC
CDR3aa: CASRGLAGISYEQYF

abundance: once
v_gene: TRBV20-1
d_gene: .
j_gene: TRBJ1-1
CDR3nt: TGCAGTGCTAGTCGGGGTACTGAAGCTTTCTTT
CDR3aa: CSASRGTEAFF

abundance: .
v_gene: TRBV6-5
d_gene: .
j_gene: TRBJ2-7
CDR3nt: TGTGCCAGCAGTTACTACGTCGGACAGTCCTACGAGCAGTACTTC
CDR3aa: CASSYYVGQSYEQYF

abundance: .
v_gene: TRBV10-3
d_gene: .
j_gene: TRBJ2-7
CDR3nt: TGTGCCATCAGCCGCTCGGAGGAGCAGTACTTC
CDR3aa: CAISRSEEQYF

abundance: .
v_gene: TRBV10-3
d_gene: .
j_gene: TRBJ1-2
CDR3nt: TGTGCCATCAGCCCCTCCAGGGACGATGGCTACACCTTC
CDR3aa: CAISPSRDDGYTF

abundance: .
v_gene: TRBV18
d_gene: .
j_gene: TRBJ1-4
CDR3nt: TGTGCCAGCTCACCAATCCTCCGGGAAAAACTGTTTTTT
CDR3aa: CASSPILREKLFF

abundance: .
v_gene: TRBV12-5
d_gene: TRBD2
j_gene: TRBJ2-1
CDR3nt: TGTGCTAGTGGGTCTAGCGGGAGTGGTGAGCAGTTCTTC
CDR3aa: CASGSSGSGEQFF

abundance: .
v_gene: TRBV6-5
d_gene: .
j_gene: TRBJ2-7
CDR3nt: TGTGCCAGCACCTCCCCCGAAACAGCCTACGAGCAGTACTTC
CDR3aa: CASTSPETAYEQYF

abundance: .
v_gene: TRBV2
d_gene: TRBD2
j_gene: TRBJ2-5
CDR3nt: TGTGCCAGCAGTGAGACGGGACTAAAAGAGACCCAGTACTTC
CDR3aa: CASSETGLKETQYF

abundance: once
v_gene: TRBV27
d_gene: .
j_gene: TRBJ2-3
CDR3nt: TGTGCCAGCAGTCTTCCTTACACAGATACGCAGTATTTT
CDR3aa: CASSLPYTDTQYF

abundance: .
v_gene: TRBV7-9
d_gene: TRBD1
j_gene: TRBJ1-1
CDR3nt: TGTGCCAGCAGCTTTATTCAGGGGGCCGCCCGGGGAGCTTTCTTT
CDR3aa: CASSFIQGAARGAFF

abundance: .
v_gene: TRBV6-5
d_gene: .
j_gene: TRBJ2-3
CDR3nt: TGTGCCAGCCGTGGACCGCCTGGGGGCACAGATACGCAGTATTTT
CDR3aa: CASRGPPGGTDTQYF

abundance: .
v_gene: TRBV28
d_gene: TRBD1
j_gene: TRBJ1-5
CDR3nt: TGTGCCAGCCTCACAGGGGCGGTCAATCAGCCCCAGCATTTT
CDR3aa: CASLTGAVNQPQHF

abundance: .
v_gene: TRBV9
d_gene: .
j_gene: TRBJ2-2
CDR3nt: TGTGCCAGCAGCGTTCAGGGTGGAACCGGGGAGCTGTTTTTT
CDR3aa: CASSVQGGTGELFF

abundance: .
v_gene: TRBV30
d_gene: .
j_gene: TRBJ1-2
CDR3nt: TGTGCCTGGAAAAGGACGCCAAACTATGGCTACACCTTC
CDR3aa: CAWKRTPNYGYTF

abundance: .
v_gene: TRBV29-1
d_gene: TRBD1
j_gene: TRBJ1-6
CDR3nt: TGCAGCCCCGAGGGGGACAGGGGTGATTCACCCCTCCACTTT
CDR3aa: CSPEGDRGDSPLHF

abundance: once
v_gene: TRBV10-2
d_gene: .
j_gene: TRBJ2-6
CDR3nt: TGCGCCAGCAGGGTGGAGCTGAATGGGGCCAACGTCCTGACTTTC
CDR3aa: CASRVELNGANVLTF

abundance: once
v_gene: TRBV14
d_gene: TRBD1
j_gene: TRBJ2-1
CDR3nt: TGTGCCAGCAGCAACACAGGGGGCGGTTACAATGAGCAGTTCTTC
CDR3aa: CASSNTGGGYNEQFF

abundance: .
v_gene: TRBV11-3
d_gene: .
j_gene: TRBJ2-1
CDR3nt: TGTGCCAGCAGCTTTGGCAAAAAGTACAATGAGCAGTTCTTC
CDR3aa: CASSFGKKYNEQFF

abundance: .
v_gene: TRBV29-1
d_gene: .
j_gene: TRBJ2-3
CDR3nt: TGCAGCGTCACCCCTAGCACAGATACGCAGTATTTT
CDR3aa: CSVTPSTDTQYF

abundance: .
v_gene: TRBV30
d_gene: TRBD1
j_gene: TRBJ1-6
CDR3nt: TGTGCCTGGAGTACGAGACAGGGGGGGGCCCTCCACTTT
CDR3aa: CAWSTRQGGALHF

abundance: .
v_gene: TRBV6-1
d_gene: .
j_gene: TRBJ2-1
CDR3nt: TGTGCCAGCAGGTTAGGGAGTAACAATGAGCAGTTCTTC
CDR3aa: CASRLGSNNEQFF

abundance: .
v_gene: TRBV27
d_gene: .
j_gene: TRBJ2-7
CDR3nt: TGTGCCAGCAGTTTATCGTTCGTTTACGAGCAGTACTTC
CDR3aa: CASSLSFVYEQYF

abundance: .
v_gene: TRBV6-6
d_gene: .
j_gene: TRBJ1-3
CDR3nt: TGTGCCAGCAGTTATAAAGGAAACACCATATATTTT
CDR3aa: CASSYKGNTIYF

abundance: .
v_gene: TRBV7-9
d_gene: .
j_gene: TRBJ1-6
CDR3nt: TGTGCCAGCAGCTTTAGCGGCGGGGGGGCCTATAATTCACCCCTCCACTTT
CDR3aa: CASSFSGGGAYNSPLHF

abundance: .
v_gene: TRBV18
d_gene: .
j_gene: TRBJ2-7
CDR3nt: TGTGCCAGCTCACCTAAAACAGGTACCCACGAGCAGTACTTC
CDR3aa: CASSPKTGTHEQYF

abundance: .
v_gene: TRBV7-8
d_gene: TRBD2
j_gene: TRBJ2-5
CDR3nt: TGTGCCAGCAGCCCGGGTGGGGCTAGCGGGAGCCAAGAGACCCAGTACTTC
CDR3aa: CASSPGGASGSQETQYF

abundance: .
v_gene: TRBV10-2
d_gene: TRBD2
j_gene: TRBJ2-3
CDR3nt: TGCGCCAGCAGGCAGACTAGCGGGGGAGCGCAGTATTTT
CDR3aa: CASRQTSGGAQYF

abundance: .
v_gene: TRBV5-4
d_gene: .
j_gene: TRBJ1-1
CDR3nt: TGTGCCAGCAGCTACGACAGAAACACTGAAGCTTTCTTT
CDR3aa: CASSYDRNTEAFF

abundance: few
v_gene: TRBV6-5
d_gene: .
j_gene: TRBJ2-7
CDR3nt: TGTGCCAGCAGTTACTCGAAGAACACCCACGAGCAGTACTTC
CDR3aa: CASSYSKNTHEQYF

abundance: .
v_gene: TRBV9
d_gene: TRBD2
j_gene: TRBJ2-5
CDR3nt: TGTGCCAGCTCCCGGACTAGCGGATTTCAAGAGACCCAGTACTTC
CDR3aa: CASSRTSGFQETQYF

abundance: .
v_gene: TRBV30
d_gene: .
j_gene: TRBJ2-1
CDR3nt: TGTGCCTGGAGTGTACTTGGGGGTACCCGAAGCTCCTACAATGAGCAGTTCTTC
CDR3aa: CAWSVLGGTRSSYNEQFF

abundance: .
v_gene: TRBV5-1
d_gene: .
j_gene: TRBJ1-4
CDR3nt: TGCGCCAGCAGCTTGGGGTCAACTAATGAAAAACTGTTTTTT
CDR3aa: CASSLGSTNEKLFF

abundance: .
v_gene: TRBV15
d_gene: .
j_gene: TRBJ1-4
CDR3nt: TGTGCCACCAGCAGAGATCTCACAGGGATGGGTGAAAAACTGTTTTTT
CDR3aa: CATSRDLTGMGEKLFF